This T cell receptor beta chain was sequenced in a study of CXCR3-negative and CXCR3-positive naive CD8 T cells (dated by TCRdb to about 2019). At the level of the whole study: In total, some 130 million TRB reads were obtained, corresponding to roughly 1.5 +/- 0.3 million reads per library. Diversity and physicochemical repertoire analyses were performed on around 10 donors pooled from two independent experiments. The TRBV-TRBJ cluster analysis covered naive subsets from roughly 5 donors and memory cells from 3 donors. Paper-wide results and their limitations: TRB CDR3s from CXCR3-positive naive cells showed higher hydrophobicity (lower Kidera factor 4), lower energy, and higher strength and volume indices than CXCR3-negative naive cells. Both naive subsets had comparably high repertoire diversity, while memory CD8+ T cells had much lower repertoire diversity. Because surface CD5, which has been linked to self-reactivity in mice, was comparable between naive subsets, TCR interaction strength was also inferred from TRB CDR3 physicochemical properties. CXCR3 expression partially decreased after cryopreservation, so most assays used freshly isolated PBMCs. Within the same donor, TRBV-TRBJ usage looked similar between naive CXCR3-negative and CXCR3-positive cells, but memory cells had distinct patterns.

Taken from cysteine to phenylalanine, the CDR3 has 14 residues. DNA for this receptor is not on file. The germline V gene (reference sequence) supplies CDR1 MNHEY and CDR2 SMNVEV. For every CD8+ T cell subset, 300,000 cells were flow-sorted straight into RLT lysis buffer, and each subset was sorted in triplicate. Naive CD8+ T cells were defined stringently as CD45RO-CCR7+CD27+CD95- to exclude memory contaminants. Standard density gradient centrifugation was used to isolate peripheral blood mononuclear cells from buffy coats. Naive CXCR3-negative and CXCR3-positive CD8+ T cells were flow-sorted on a FACSAria III. An RNeasy Mini Kit was used to extract total RNA from the sorted cells. Instrument on record: NextSeq 550. The Human TCR Profiling Kit (MiLaboratory) was used to make UMI-labeled 5' RACE TRB cDNA libraries. cDNA synthesis used the entire amount of extracted RNA, and PCR amplification then used the entire amount of cDNA produced. Libraries were prepared in parallel using an identical number of PCR cycles. As for the original processing: With a minimum of two reads required per UMI, MIGEC and MiXCR pulled out about 52,000 +/- 9,100 unique UMI-labeled TRB cDNA molecules from each library. An average of about 40,000 +/- 10,000 functional in-frame TRB CDR3 nucleotide clonotypes without stop codons was found per library. After downsampling to 5000 UMI-labeled TRB molecules per sample, diversity metrics such as normalized Shannon-Wiener and Chao1 were calculated in VDJtools. Clonotype-size-weighted physicochemical properties of the central five CDR3 residues (interaction energy, strength, volume and Kidera factor 4) were computed in VDJtools. TCRdb reprocessed the reads and provides one entry for every CDR3 protein sequence; no DNA is given. The V and J calls reflect TCRdb's pipeline rather than the authors' work. The sample table records some 60,000 distinct CDR3 sequences. The ten largest make up 0.53% of the sample.

Comment on this clonotype: Its cognate antigen has yet to be identified.

The sequencing sample was made of naive CXCR3+ CD8+ T cells from blood. Read against the paper, the sample's cell subset or site label means: CD45RO-CCR7+CD27+CD95- naive CD8+ T cells expressing CXCR3 (TNR3+). The source of this sequence is a human donor in good health. Some clones in this sample may be carry-over from other donors' samples. The chain is encoded by TRBV27 joined to TRBJ1-5; TCRdb designates TRBD1, a call that cannot be tested without DNA. The CDR3 reads as follows: CASKLGGSNQPQHF.